Sequencing of this TCR beta chain was carried out in a study of human T cells and chemical hapten exposure. Noted time point: patch test 3, about 24 weeks after DPC sensitization. This sample's treatment: therapeutic diphenylcyclopropenone sensitization with weekly scalp DPC. CDR1 is SGHRS and CDR2 is YFSETQ in the germline V gene. The CDR3 has 14 residues. V was cut by 1 base and J by 2 bases, with 8 bases left in between. The library tagged each cDNA molecule with unique molecular identifiers. Original methodology: Some 100,000 TCRs per sample was the median, with a range of about 20,000 to 690,600. TCRdb re-called the RACE reads with MiXCR, one entry per CDR3 protein. The V and J calls follow TCRdb's processing rather than the paper's. Of about 84,000 distinct CDR3 sequences listed, approximately 10% are singletons. Notes on this clonotype: Its antigen is undetermined.

Study-wide findings and caveats: Expanded TCRs made up significantly more big CDR3 similarity clusters than controls did.

V and J are TRBV5-1 and TRBJ2-3, with D perhaps TRBD1 (6 bases). The TCR sequence derives from a woman aged 50 to 60 with alopecia areata. Some clones in this sample may be carry-over from other donors' samples. The material sequenced was whole blood, taken in connection with sensitization to the hapten diphenylcyclopropenone (DPC). The CDR3 loop is CASSLTGLTDTQYF. The CDR3 region has the DNA TGCGCCAGCAGCTTGACAGGGCTCACAGATACGCAGTATTTT.